The 13 T cell receptor beta chains given below trace back to one sample, sequenced in a study of T cell responses to AZD1222 COVID-19 vaccine. Generated by immunoSEQ multiplex PCR, the TCRdb table keeps only in-frame clones and is missing some. The table includes around 94,000 clones, about 86% detected once. The sequencing here drew on peripheral blood, taken on day 0 of AZD1222 vaccination. These receptor sequences come from an adult in good health.

The chain recombines TRBV3-1 (or the pseudogene TRBV3-2) with TRBJ1-5; D remains ambiguous. The germline CDR1 and CDR2 sequences are LGHDT and YNNKEL (reference sequence). The CDR3 loop spans 15 amino acids. V lost 5 bases and J lost 3, with 14 bases in between. The CDR3 region is CASSGERFNNQPQHF. CDR3 DNA sequence: TGTGCCAGCAGCGGCGAACGGTTCAACAATCAGCCCCAGCATTTT.

This sequence joins TRBV9 and TRBJ1-1; D not resolved. V was cut by 0 bases and J by 5 bases, with 2 bases left in between. The length of the CDR3 is 11 residues. Looked up from germline, CDR1 is SGDLS and CDR2 is YYNGEE. The CDR3 region has the DNA TGTGCCAGCAGCGTAGCGACTGAAGCTTTCTTT. Its protein is CASSVATEAFF. Full variable domain (outside the CDR3, taken from reference TRBV9 and TRBJ1-1): DSGVTQTPKHLITATGQRVTLRCSPRSGDLSVYWYQQSLDQGLQFLIQYYNGEERAKGNILERFSAQQFPDLHSELNLSSLELGDSALYFCASSVATEAFFGQGTRLTVV.

V is TRBV3-1 (or the pseudogene TRBV3-2) and J is TRBJ2-3; unclear D gene. This CDR3 is built from 9 residues. Germline CDR1 LGHDT, CDR2 YNNKEL (reference sequence). V lost 8 bases and J 6 bases, leaving 3 bases between the germline ends. In nucleotides, the CDR3 is TGTGCCAGCTTCGATACGCAGTATTTT. This gives the protein CASFDTQYF.

The V and J genes are TRBV29-1 and TRBJ2-1; 12 positions match TRBD2. This CDR3 is built from 14 residues. V dropped 6 bases and J dropped 2; count of bases not matched to a gene: 2. CDR1 is SQVTM, CDR2 ANQGSEA, per germline. CDR3 protein: CSVRLAGAYNEQFF. For the CDR3, the DNA is TGCAGCGTGAGACTAGCGGGAGCCTACAATGAGCAGTTCTTC.

J is TRBJ1-6 and V is TRBV5-1; a possible D gene is TRBD1 (5 bases). V gave up 0 bases and J gave up 8 bases, with 12 bases separating them. Germline V lookup: CDR1 SGHRS, CDR2 YFSETQ. CDR3 length equals 15 residues. In nucleotides, the CDR3 is TGCGCCAGCAGCTTGGGGGGGGTAGCCCATTCACCCCTCCACTTT. It is translated as CASSLGGVAHSPLHF.

The gene calls are TRBV29-1 and TRBJ1-5; D gene unclear. From germline, CDR1 is SQVTM and CDR2 ANQGSEA. Trimming left V 4 bases short and J 7 bases short, with 8 bases between. The CDR3 extends over 11 amino acids. The CDR3, as DNA: TGCAGCGTTGGGGAGCTACAGCCCCAGCATTTT. Translating it yields CSVGELQPQHF.

The chain combines TRBV14 with TRBJ1-1, with 9 bases matching TRBD1. Germline V gives CDR1 SGHDN, CDR2 FVKESK. The CDR3 loop spans 19 amino acids. V shed 5 bases, J shed 0 bases, and the junction held 16 bases outside the gene matches. CDR3 protein: CASSAPPSSDRGLNTEAFF. CDR3 DNA: TGTGCCAGCAGCGCACCTCCCTCCTCGGACAGGGGTTTGAACACTGAAGCTTTCTTT. Full variable domain (rest looked up from reference TRBV14 and TRBJ1-1): EAGVTQFPSHSVIEKGQTVTLRCDPISGHDNLYWYRRVMGKEIKFLLHFVKESKQDESGMPNNRFLAERTGGTYSTLKVQPAELEDSGVYFCASSAPPSSDRGLNTEAFFGQGTRLTVV.

A single count supports this clone. The genes are TRBV19 and TRBJ1-1; 7 nucleotides agree with TRBD1. Losses at the gene ends were 7 bases for V and 1 base for J; bases not matched to a gene: 6. The germline V gene encodes CDR1 LNHDA and CDR2 SQIVND (reference sequence). The CDR3 consists of 14 residues. The CDR3 DNA is TGTGCCAGTAACAGGGACAGATCGAACACTGAAGCTTTCTTT. It encodes CASNRDRSNTEAFF.

The chain links TRBV4-3 to TRBJ1-2; TRBD1 agrees at 8 bases. V shed 0 bases, J shed 4 bases, and the junction held 7 bases outside the gene matches. The CDR3 extends over 16 amino acids. Germline V gene sequence: CDR1 LGHNA, CDR2 YSLEER. The CDR3 loop is CASSQDGAGGGYGYTF. The CDR3 region has the DNA TGCGCCAGCAGCCAAGATGGGGCAGGGGGCGGCTATGGCTACACCTTC.

The gene calls are TRBV18 and TRBJ2-3; 7 bases map to TRBD1. Germline lookup yields CDR1 KGHSH and CDR2 LQKENI. The V gene end was trimmed by 2 bases and the J gene end by 0 bases; junction bases not matched to a gene: 2. The CDR3 contains 15 residues. This chain's CDR3 is CASSPSTGSTDTQYF. The CDR3 nucleotides read TGTGCCAGCTCACCATCGACAGGGAGCACAGATACGCAGTATTTT.

This clone was seen only a few times. The genes are TRBV7-8 and TRBJ2-7; 9 nucleotides line up with TRBD1. Germline CDR1 SGHVS, CDR2 FQNEAQ. CDR3 size: 13 residues. V trimming: 5 bases; J trimming: 5 bases; junction bases outside the gene matches: 4. CDR3 bases: TGTGCCAGCAGCCTGGGACAGGGAGACGAGCAGTACTTC. Its translation is CASSLGQGDEQYF.

The rearrangement uses TRBV11-1 and TRBJ1-1, with a weak D call TRBD1 (5 bases). V lost 1 base to trimming and J lost 5 bases, with 11 bases between them. Looked up from germline, CDR1 is SGHAT and CDR2 is FQDESV (reference sequence). This CDR3 is 14 amino acids long. CDR3 sequence: CASSLDNRWTEAFF. The CDR3, as DNA: TGTGCCAGCAGCTTAGATAACAGGTGGACTGAAGCTTTCTTT.

This chain uses TRBV19 with TRBJ2-2; D perhaps matches TRBD1 (5 bases). Germline-derived CDR1 and CDR2 are LNHDA and SQIVND (reference sequence). The CDR3 loop spans 14 amino acids. Deletions cut 3 bases from V and 4 bases from J, with 9 bases between. In DNA, the CDR3 is TGTGCCAGTAGTATTAGGCAGGGCACCGGGGAGCTGTTTTTT. As protein: CASSIRQGTGELFF. The full variable domain, its missing parts supplied by reference TRBV19 and TRBJ2-2, is DGGITQSPKYLFRKEGQNVTLSCEQNLNHDAMYWYRQDPGQGLRLIYYSQIVNDFQKGDIAEGYSVSREKKESFPLTVTSAQKNPTAFYLCASSIRQGTGELFFGEGSRLTVL.